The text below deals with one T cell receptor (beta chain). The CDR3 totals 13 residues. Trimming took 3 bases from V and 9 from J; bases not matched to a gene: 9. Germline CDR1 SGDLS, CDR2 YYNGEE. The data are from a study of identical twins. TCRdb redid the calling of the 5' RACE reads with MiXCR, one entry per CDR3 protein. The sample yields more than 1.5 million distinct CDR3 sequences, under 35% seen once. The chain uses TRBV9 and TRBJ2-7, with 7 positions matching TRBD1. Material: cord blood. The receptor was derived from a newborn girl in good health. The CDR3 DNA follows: TGTGCCAGCAGCGCTAGTGAGGGACAGTCGCAGTACTTC. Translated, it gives CASSASEGQSQYF.